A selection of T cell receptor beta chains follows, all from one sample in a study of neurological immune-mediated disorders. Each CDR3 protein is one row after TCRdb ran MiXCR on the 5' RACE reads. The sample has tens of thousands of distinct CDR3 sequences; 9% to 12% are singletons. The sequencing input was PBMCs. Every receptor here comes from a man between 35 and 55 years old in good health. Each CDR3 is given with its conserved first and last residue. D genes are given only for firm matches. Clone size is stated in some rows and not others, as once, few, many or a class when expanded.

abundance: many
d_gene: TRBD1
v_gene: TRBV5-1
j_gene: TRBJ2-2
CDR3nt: TGCGCCAGCAGCTCAGACCCTGGGACAGGGGACACCGGGGAGCTGTTTTTT
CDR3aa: CASSSDPGTGDTGELFF

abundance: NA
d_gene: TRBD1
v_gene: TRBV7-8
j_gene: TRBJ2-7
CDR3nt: TGTGCCAGAAGCTTATCCCTCCCCGACGACAGGGGTGGTCTCTACGAGCAGTACTTC
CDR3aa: CARSLSLPDDRGGLYEQYF

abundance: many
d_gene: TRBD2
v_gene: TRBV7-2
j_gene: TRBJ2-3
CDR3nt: TGTGCCAGCAGCAGAAGCGGGAGGGTAACAGATACGCAGTATTTT
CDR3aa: CASSRSGRVTDTQYF

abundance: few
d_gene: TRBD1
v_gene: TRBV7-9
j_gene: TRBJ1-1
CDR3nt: TGTGCCAACAGCCCACTCAGGGGGCGCGGGGCTTTCTTT
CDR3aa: CANSPLRGRGAFF

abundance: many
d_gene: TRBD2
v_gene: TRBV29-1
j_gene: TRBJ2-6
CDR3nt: TGCAGCGTTGTACTAGCGGGGGTCTCTGGGGCCAACGTCCTGACTTTC
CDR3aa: CSVVLAGVSGANVLTF

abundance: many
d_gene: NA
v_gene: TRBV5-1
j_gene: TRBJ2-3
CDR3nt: TGCGCCAGCAGCTTGGGGGATCAGAATCCGCAGTATTTT
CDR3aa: CASSLGDQNPQYF

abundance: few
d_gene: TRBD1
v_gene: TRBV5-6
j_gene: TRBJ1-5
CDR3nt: TGTGCCAGCAGCTTAGGAGGGACAGGTCAGCCCCAGCATTTT
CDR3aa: CASSLGGTGQPQHF

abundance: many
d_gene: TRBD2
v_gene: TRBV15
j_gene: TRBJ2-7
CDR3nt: TGTGCCACCAGCAGAGATGGGCTAGCGGGAGGCGAGCAGTACTTC
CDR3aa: CATSRDGLAGGEQYF

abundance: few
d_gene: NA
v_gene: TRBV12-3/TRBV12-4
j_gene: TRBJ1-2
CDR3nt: TGTGCCAGCAGTTTATATGCAGGGGACTCTGGCTACACCTTC
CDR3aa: CASSLYAGDSGYTF

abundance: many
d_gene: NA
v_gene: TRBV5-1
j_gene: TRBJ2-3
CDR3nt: TGCGCCACCCTCACAGATACGCAGTATTTT
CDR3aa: CATLTDTQYF

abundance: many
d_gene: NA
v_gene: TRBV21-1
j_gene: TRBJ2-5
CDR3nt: TGTGCCAGCAGCAACTCCCGGGACAACTATCAAGAGACCCAGTACTTC
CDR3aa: CASSNSRDNYQETQYF

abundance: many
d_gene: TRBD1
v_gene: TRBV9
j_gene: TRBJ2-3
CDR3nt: TGTGCCAGCAGCATCGATACCGGGACAGGTTCAGATACGCAGTATTTT
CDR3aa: CASSIDTGTGSDTQYF

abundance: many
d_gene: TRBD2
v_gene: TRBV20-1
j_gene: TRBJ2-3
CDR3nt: TGCAGTGCGAGACTAGCGGGATTCACAGATACGCAGTATTTT
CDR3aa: CSARLAGFTDTQYF

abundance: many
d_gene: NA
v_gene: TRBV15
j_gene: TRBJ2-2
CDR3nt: TGTGCCACCAGCAGAAGGGGACTGGGGTCCGGGGAGCTGTTTTTT
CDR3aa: CATSRRGLGSGELFF

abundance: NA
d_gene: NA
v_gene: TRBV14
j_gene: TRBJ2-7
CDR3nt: TGTGCCAGCAGCCCAGGGACCTACTGGCAGTACTTC
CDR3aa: CASSPGTYWQYF

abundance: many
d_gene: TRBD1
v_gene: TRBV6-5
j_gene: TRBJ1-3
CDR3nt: TGTGCCAGCAGTTACTCGGAGGGGGCTGTCGAAGGAAACACCATATATTTT
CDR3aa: CASSYSEGAVEGNTIYF

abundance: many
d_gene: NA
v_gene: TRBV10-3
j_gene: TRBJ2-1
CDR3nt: TGTGCCATCACCGATAGTCGGGATGAGCAGTTCTTC
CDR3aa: CAITDSRDEQFF

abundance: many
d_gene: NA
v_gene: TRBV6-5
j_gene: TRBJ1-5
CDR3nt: TGTGCCAGCAGTTACAAGTGGGAGAATCAGCCCCAGCATTTT
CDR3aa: CASSYKWENQPQHF

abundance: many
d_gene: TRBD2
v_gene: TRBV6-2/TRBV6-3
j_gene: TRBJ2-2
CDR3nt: TGTGCCAGCAGTTACTTTGGTAGCGGGAGAAAGACCGGGGAGCTGTTTTTT
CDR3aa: CASSYFGSGRKTGELFF

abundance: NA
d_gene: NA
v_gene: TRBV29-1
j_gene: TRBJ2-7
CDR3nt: TGCAGCGTTGAAGCTGCGGGCCCCAGCTCCTACGAGCAGTACTTC
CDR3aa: CSVEAAGPSSYEQYF

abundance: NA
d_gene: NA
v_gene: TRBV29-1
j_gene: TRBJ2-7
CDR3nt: TGCAGCGCAAGGGGGAAACCAACCAACGAGCAGTACTTC
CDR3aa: CSARGKPTNEQYF

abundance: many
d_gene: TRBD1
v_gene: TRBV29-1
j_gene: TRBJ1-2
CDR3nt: TGCAGCGTTATGGACAGGGGGCTCTATGGCTACACCTTC
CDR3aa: CSVMDRGLYGYTF

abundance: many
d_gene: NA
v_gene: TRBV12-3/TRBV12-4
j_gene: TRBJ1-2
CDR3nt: TGTGCCAGCAGTCCCACCCGGGTCTCTGGCTACACCTTC
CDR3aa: CASSPTRVSGYTF

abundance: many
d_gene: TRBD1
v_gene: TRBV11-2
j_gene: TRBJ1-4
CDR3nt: TGTGCCAGCAGCCCGACGACAGGGTCCTTCCAAAAACTGTTTTTT
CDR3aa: CASSPTTGSFQKLFF

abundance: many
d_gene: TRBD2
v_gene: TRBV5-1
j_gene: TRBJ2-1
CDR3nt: TGCGCCAGCAGCTTGGGCCTACTAGCGGGAGGTGAGCAGTTCTTC
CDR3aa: CASSLGLLAGGEQFF

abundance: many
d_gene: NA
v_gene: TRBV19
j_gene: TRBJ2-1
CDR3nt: TGTGCCAGTAGTACGCCGGGCCCACACCCCGAGTTCTTC
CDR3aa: CASSTPGPHPEFF

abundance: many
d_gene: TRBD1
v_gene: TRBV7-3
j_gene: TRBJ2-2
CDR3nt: TGTGCCAGCAGTCCAAGGACAGGGGCGAACACCGGGGAGCTGTTTTTT
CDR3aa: CASSPRTGANTGELFF

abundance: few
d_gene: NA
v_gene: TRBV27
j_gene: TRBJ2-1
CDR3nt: TGTGCCAGCAGCCTTTTGAACACGAATGAGCAGTTCTTC
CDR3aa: CASSLLNTNEQFF

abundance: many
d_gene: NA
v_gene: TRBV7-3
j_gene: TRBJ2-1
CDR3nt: TGTGCCAGCAGCTTAACGGGGTGGGGGCACGAGCAGTTCTTC
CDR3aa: CASSLTGWGHEQFF

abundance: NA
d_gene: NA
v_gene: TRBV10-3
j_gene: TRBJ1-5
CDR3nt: TGTGCCATCAGCGCAGGGTTAGAGAATCAGCCCCAGCATTTT
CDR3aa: CAISAGLENQPQHF

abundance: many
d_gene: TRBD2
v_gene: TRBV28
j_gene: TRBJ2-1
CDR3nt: TGTGCCAGCAGTGAGACGGGACTAGCGGACAATGAGCAGTTCTTC
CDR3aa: CASSETGLADNEQFF

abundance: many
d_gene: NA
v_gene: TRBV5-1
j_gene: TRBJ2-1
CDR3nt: TGCGCCAGCAGCTTGGCAGGGGAAACGGCTTACAATGAGCAGTTCTTC
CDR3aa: CASSLAGETAYNEQFF

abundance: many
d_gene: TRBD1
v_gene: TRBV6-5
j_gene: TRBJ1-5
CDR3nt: TGTGCCAGCAGTCATTCCGTCCCGGTGGGACAGTCGGATCAGCCCCAGCATTTT
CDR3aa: CASSHSVPVGQSDQPQHF

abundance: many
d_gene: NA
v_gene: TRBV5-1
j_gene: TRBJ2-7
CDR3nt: TGCGCCAGCAGCCCGCATTTGACAGGGAGGATCTACGAGCAGTACTTC
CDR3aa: CASSPHLTGRIYEQYF

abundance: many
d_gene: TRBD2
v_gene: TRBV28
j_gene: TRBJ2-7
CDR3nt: TGTGCCAGCAGTTTATGGCTAGCGGGCTCCTACGAGCAGTACTTC
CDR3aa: CASSLWLAGSYEQYF

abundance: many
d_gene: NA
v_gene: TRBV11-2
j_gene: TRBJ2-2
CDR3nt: TGTGCCAGCAGCTTAGCCACAGGTGGTCCGGAGCTGTTTTTT
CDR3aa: CASSLATGGPELFF

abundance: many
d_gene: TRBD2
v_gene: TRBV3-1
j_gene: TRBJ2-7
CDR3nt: TGTGCCAGCATCTCGAGCGGGACCCTCTCCGAGCAGTACTTC
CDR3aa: CASISSGTLSEQYF

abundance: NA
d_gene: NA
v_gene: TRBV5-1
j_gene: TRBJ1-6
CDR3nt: TGCGCCAGTAGCGACAGTAATTCACACCTCCACTTT
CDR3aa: CASSDSNSHLHF

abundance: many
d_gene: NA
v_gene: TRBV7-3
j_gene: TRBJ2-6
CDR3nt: TGTGCCAGCAGCCCAGACATCTCTGGGGCCAACGTCCTGACTTTC
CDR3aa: CASSPDISGANVLTF

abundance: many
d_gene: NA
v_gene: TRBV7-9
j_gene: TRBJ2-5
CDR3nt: TGTGCCAGCAGCTTTTTAAAAGGGGACATTTGGTATACCCAAGAGACCCAGTACTTC
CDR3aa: CASSFLKGDIWYTQETQYF

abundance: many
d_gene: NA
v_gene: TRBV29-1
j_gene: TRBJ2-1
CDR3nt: TGCAGCGTTGAGACCCCCTCTTGGGAGCAGTTCTTC
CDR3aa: CSVETPSWEQFF

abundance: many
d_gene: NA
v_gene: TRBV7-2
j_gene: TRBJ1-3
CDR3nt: TGTGCCAGCAGGGTGGGCGGAAACACCATATATTTT
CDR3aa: CASRVGGNTIYF

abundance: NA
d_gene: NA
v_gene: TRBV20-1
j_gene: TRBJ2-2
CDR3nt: TGCAGTGCTGCCGGGATCGACACCGGGGAGCTGTTTTTT
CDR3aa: CSAAGIDTGELFF

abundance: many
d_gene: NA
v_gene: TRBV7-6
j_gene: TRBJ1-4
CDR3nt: TGTGCCAGCAGTCTCGACAGGTTGAATGAAAAACTGTTTTTT
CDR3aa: CASSLDRLNEKLFF

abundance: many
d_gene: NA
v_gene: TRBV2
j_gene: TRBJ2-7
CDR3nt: TGTGCCAACCGGAGGGGCTACGAGCAGTACTTC
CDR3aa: CANRRGYEQYF

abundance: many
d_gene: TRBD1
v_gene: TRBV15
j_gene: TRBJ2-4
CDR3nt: TGTGCCACCAGCAGGGAGCGAACAGGGGGCTTGGCCAAAAACATTCAGTACTTC
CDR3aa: CATSRERTGGLAKNIQYF

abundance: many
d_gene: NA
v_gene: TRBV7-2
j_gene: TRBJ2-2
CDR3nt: TGTGCCAGCAGCTTATACGACACCGGGGAGCTGTTTTTT
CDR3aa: CASSLYDTGELFF

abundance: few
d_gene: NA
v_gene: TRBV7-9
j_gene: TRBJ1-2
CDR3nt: TGTGCCAGCAGCCCCCAGATTAAGGGCTACACCTTC
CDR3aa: CASSPQIKGYTF

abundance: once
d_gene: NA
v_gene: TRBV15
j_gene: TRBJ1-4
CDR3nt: TGTGCCACCAGCAGAGAATCGGGGCTCCGCGAAAAACTGTTTTTT
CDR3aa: CATSRESGLREKLFF

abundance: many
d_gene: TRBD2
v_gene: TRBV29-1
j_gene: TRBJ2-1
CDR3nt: TGCAGCGTTGCCTGGACTCTAGCGGGAGAGGATTGGAATGAGCAGTTCTTC
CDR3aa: CSVAWTLAGEDWNEQFF

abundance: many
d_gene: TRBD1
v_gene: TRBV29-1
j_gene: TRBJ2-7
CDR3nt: TGCAGCGTTCTTGGGGGACAGGGGACCTACGAGCAGTACTTC
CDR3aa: CSVLGGQGTYEQYF

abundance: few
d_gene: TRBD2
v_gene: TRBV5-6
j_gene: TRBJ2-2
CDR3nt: TGTGCCAGCAGAAGACTAGCGGGAGGTCTCACCGGGGAGCTGTTTTTT
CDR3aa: CASRRLAGGLTGELFF

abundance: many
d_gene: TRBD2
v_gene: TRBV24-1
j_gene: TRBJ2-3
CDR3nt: TGTGCCACCAGTGATCCAGGTGGGACTAGCGGGATCACAGATACGCAGTATTTT
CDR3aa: CATSDPGGTSGITDTQYF

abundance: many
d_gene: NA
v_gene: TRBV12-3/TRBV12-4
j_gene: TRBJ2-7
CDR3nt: TGTGCCAGCAGTTTAGCGACCGAGCAGTACTTC
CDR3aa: CASSLATEQYF

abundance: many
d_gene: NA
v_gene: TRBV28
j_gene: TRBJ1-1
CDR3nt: TGTGCCAGCAGTTTATCGGTGGCAGGTCTGACTGAAGCTTTCTTT
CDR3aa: CASSLSVAGLTEAFF

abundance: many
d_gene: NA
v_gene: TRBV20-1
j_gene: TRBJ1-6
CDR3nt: TGCAGTGCTAGGGTGCTCGGGTCCAATAATTCACCCCTCCACTTT
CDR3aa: CSARVLGSNNSPLHF

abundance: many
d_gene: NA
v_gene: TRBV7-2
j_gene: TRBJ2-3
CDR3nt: TGTGCCAGCAGCTTCCCCAGGGTGGTCTCTAGGGGAACAGATACGCAGTATTTT
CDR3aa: CASSFPRVVSRGTDTQYF

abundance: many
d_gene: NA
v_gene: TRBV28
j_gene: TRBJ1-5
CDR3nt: TGTGCCAGTACAGGGACGTTCGATCAGCCCCAGCATTTT
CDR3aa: CASTGTFDQPQHF

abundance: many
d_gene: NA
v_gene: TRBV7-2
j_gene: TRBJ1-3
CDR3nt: TGTGCCAGCAGCTTTTCGCCCGACTCTGGAAACACCATATATTTT
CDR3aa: CASSFSPDSGNTIYF